This TCR beta chain was recorded in a study of shared clonotypes between healthy human individuals. Study summary: Contributing individuals were two females and three males aged 18 to 49. General study points: Sequencing depth was expected to influence donor clonotype sharing.

It was into CD45RA+ naive and CD45RA-negative memory subsets that the CD4+ cells were split. The CDR3 sequence is 14 residues long. J was trimmed by 5 bases and V by 6 bases; bases with no gene match: 6. Looked up from germline, CDR1 is SNHLY and CDR2 is FYNNEI. By sample fraction, this clone is medium-sized. Its target is not known. In the source study's methods: For the immunoSEQ data, sequences were junction-only without quality scores, so filtering differed. This table comes from immunoSEQ multiplex PCR, and its TCRdb copy is limited to in-frame clones, with some not included. That table furnishes V, J and clone size, whereas the DNA furnished D and trimming. The profile shows approximately 740,000 clones, 74% of them singletons.

Sequenced: memory CD4+ T cells sorted from blood. As for subset: CD45RA-negative fraction. This chain uses TRBV2 with TRBJ2-1; 8 bases agree with TRBD2. This clonotype originated in a woman aged 25 to 39 in good health. This chain's CDR3 is CASRSREGNNEQFF. Here the CDR3 DNA reads TGTGCCAGCAGGAGTCGGGAGGGGAACAATGAGCAGTTCTTC.